The rows below give T cell receptor beta chains drawn from one sample of a study of CD8 T cells in Susac syndrome. TCRdb independently ran MiXCR on the immunoSEQ multiplex PCR reads; one entry per CDR3 protein. The sample records roughly 140,000 distinct CDR3 sequences, approximately 94% being singletons. Sequenced material: CD4+ T cells from PBMCs. These receptors were collected from a human donor with Susac syndrome. The CDR3 runs from the conserved cysteine through the conserved F or W. The order of the fields is J gene, V gene, D gene, clone size, CDR3 protein, CDR3 DNA. D genes are given only for firm matches. Only some rows state a clone size, as once, few, many or a class for expanded clones.

TRBJ2-5 | TRBV25-1 | NA | NA | CASSDQGLASETQYF | TGTGCCAGCAGTGATCAGGGTTTGGCCTCAGAGACCCAGTACTTC
TRBJ1-5 | TRBV7-8 | NA | NA | CASSSAHRDSNQPQHF | TGTGCCAGCAGCTCGGCCCACAGGGATAGCAATCAGCCCCAGCATTTT
TRBJ2-7 | TRBV28 | NA | NA | CASSKGWGQYF | TGTGCCAGCAGTAAGGGTTGGGGGCAGTACTTC
TRBJ1-2 | TRBV2 | TRBD1 | NA | CARRTGRNYGYTF | TGTGCCAGGCGGACAGGGAGAAACTATGGCTACACCTTC
TRBJ1-5 | TRBV15 | NA | NA | CATSSPGPSSNQPQHF | TGTGCCACCAGCAGCCCAGGGCCAAGTAGCAATCAGCCCCAGCATTTT
TRBJ1-1 | TRBV20-1 | NA | NA | CSAREAGSYTEAFF | TGCAGTGCTAGGGAAGCAGGGTCGTACACTGAAGCTTTCTTT
TRBJ2-2 | TRBV4-1 | NA | NA | CASSQESPKANTGELFF | TGCGCCAGCAGCCAAGAATCTCCGAAAGCGAACACCGGGGAGCTGTTTTTT
TRBJ2-3 | TRBV5-4 | NA | NA | CASSSPPGGTDTQYF | TGTGCCAGCAGCTCCCCTCCCGGGGGAACAGATACGCAGTATTTT
TRBJ2-7 | TRBV5-1 | NA | NA | CASSLGQTGGLEQYF | TGCGCCAGCAGCTTGGGCCAGACGGGCGGACTGGAGCAGTACTTC
TRBJ2-5 | TRBV9 | TRBD1 | NA | CASSAVQGQETQYF | TGTGCCAGCAGCGCCGTACAGGGGCAAGAGACCCAGTACTTC
TRBJ1-1 | TRBV6-1 | NA | NA | CASRILRTEAFF | TGTGCCAGCAGGATACTGAGGACTGAAGCTTTCTTT
TRBJ2-1 | TRBV29-1 | NA | NA | CSVEEYRLSYNEQFF | TGCAGCGTTGAAGAATACCGGTTATCCTACAATGAGCAGTTCTTC
TRBJ2-7 | TRBV5-1 | TRBD2 | NA | CASSLGLAGAGRGYEQYF | TGCGCCAGCAGCTTGGGACTAGCGGGGGCCGGGAGGGGATACGAGCAGTACTTC
TRBJ2-3 | TRBV5-6 | NA | NA | CATNRDADTDTQYF | TGTGCCACTAACCGGGACGCAGACACAGATACGCAGTATTTT
TRBJ2-3 | TRBV7-9 | NA | NA | CASSFSTGDTQYF | TGTGCCAGCAGCTTCTCCACCGGGGATACGCAGTATTTT
TRBJ1-1 | TRBV18 | NA | NA | CASSPQTISDTEAFF | TGTGCCAGCTCACCACAAACGATCTCTGACACTGAAGCTTTCTTT
TRBJ1-2 | TRBV29-1 | NA | NA | CSVEVRTAKNYGYTF | TGCAGCGTTGAAGTAAGGACAGCAAAGAACTATGGCTACACCTTC
TRBJ2-7 | TRBV20-1 | NA | NA | CSASPDTLPHEQYF | TGCAGTGCTAGTCCGGACACCCTTCCCCACGAGCAGTACTTC
TRBJ1-2 | TRBV23-1 | NA | NA | CASIPSQGYGYTF | TGCGCCAGCATCCCTTCACAGGGCTATGGCTACACCTTC
TRBJ2-6 | TRBV5-1 | NA | NA | CASSLNSAPVSFSGANVLTF | TGCGCCAGCAGCTTGAACAGTGCCCCAGTCAGCTTTTCTGGGGCCAACGTCCTGACTTTC
TRBJ2-2 | TRBV10-3 | TRBD2 | NA | CAISDGMAAGVTAGELFF | TGTGCCATCAGTGACGGCATGGCGGCGGGAGTTACCGCCGGGGAGCTGTTTTTT
TRBJ1-4 | TRBV29-1 | NA | NA | CSVNLGEKLFF | TGCAGCGTAAATCTTGGTGAAAAACTGTTTTTT
TRBJ2-7 | TRBV4-1 | TRBD1 | few | CASSQGQNYEQYF | TGCGCCAGCAGCCAGGGACAGAACTACGAGCAGTACTTC
TRBJ1-1 | TRBV29-1 | NA | NA | CSGLQNTEAFF | TGCAGCGGTTTACAGAACACTGAAGCTTTCTTT
TRBJ2-5 | TRBV18 | TRBD1 | NA | CASSPLDRAETQYF | TGTGCCAGCTCACCACTCGACAGGGCCGAGACCCAGTACTTC